This record covers a single T cell receptor beta chain. Its cognate antigen is unknown. Whole-study findings and limits: Tumor Tregs overlapped most with tumor, then blood, naive CD4+ cells. The TCR gene usage of tumor memory CD4+ T cells clustered together with blood and lymph node memory CD4+ cells and with lymph node naive CD4+ cells.

Via MiXCR, TCRdb re-called the multiplex PCR reads, giving one row per CDR3 protein. The sample carries approximately 480 distinct CDR3 sequences, approximately 5.3% recorded once. Cells sorted as Tregs were CD4+, CD25+ and CD127-/low. The source material was Tregs sorted from blood. This sequence originates from a female donor with breast cancer.

The CDR3 protein is CASSHTVRGYTF. CDR3 in DNA: TGTGCCAGCAGCCACACGGTACGTGGCTACACCTTC. V is TRBV12-3 or TRBV12-4 and J is TRBJ1-2, with D unresolved. With 6 bases removed from V and 7 bases from J, the gap between germline ends came to 12 bases. The CDR3 is 12 residues long.